This TCR beta chain was retrieved from a study of blood T cell repertoires in COVID-19 (TCRdb year 2020). General notes on the study: Samples from collaborators originated in the United States, Italy and Spain and spanned both the acute and convalescent phases of COVID-19. The material from the prospective study consisted of cDNA or gDNA derived from T cells, B-cell-depleted T cells, or PBMCs. Subjects who had been exposed to COVID-19, were actively infected with it, or had recovered from it provided the deeply sampled blood TCRbeta repertoires that made up the dataset. The repertoires were released in a freely available public database intended as a resource for research on the immune response to SARS-CoV-2. Samples came from the ongoing ImmuneRACE study (first 160 participants) plus 1,254 subjects from 6 global collaborators. A de-identified subject ID, COVID-19 status, age in years and sex were almost always included in the sample metadata. Where available, HLA class I and class II types were obtained from metadata supplied by the sample provider rather than from assay-based typing.

Whole blood was collected in K2EDTA tubes by collaborating institutions according to the institutions' own protocols. For TCRbeta analysis, collaborators shipped samples as frozen whole blood, isolated PBMCs, or DNA extracted from either of those sample types. With respect to this clone: The antigen this receptor binds is unknown. No much larger clonotype is one base removed from it; base qualities were not supplied. This same CDR3 is encoded by further DNA sequences in the sample.

The investigation overall reported the following: Clinical and demographic metadata were provided uncurated, with the amount varying by source and participant.

The junction carries 11 bases between V and J, which are trimmed by 1 base and 7 bases respectively. Taken from the germline V gene, the CDR1 and CDR2 loops are SNHLY and FYNNEI. The CDR3 contains 14 residues, cysteine and phenylalanine counted. The only DNA kept is the CDR3, 42 bases in frame from the first base. The immunoSEQ Assay, a bias-controlled multiplex PCR, was used to amplify TCRbeta CDR3 regions from genomic DNA. The authors' analysis ran thus. Nucleated cell counts per sample were estimated from amplification of reference gene primers within the assay. Sequence reads were collapsed and filtered to measure the absolute abundance of every unique TCRbeta CDR3 rearrangement. Productive Simpson clonality was computed per sample as the square root of Simpson's diversity index over productive rearrangements. What TCRdb holds here is the immuneACCESS table cut down to in-frame rearrangements. Part of the clones is not present; checked against another copy, under half of the missing clones reflect an unresolved V gene, and the others are unexplained. V, J and clone size are those of that table, while D and trimming were read from the DNA. This sample lists about 34,000 clones; 70% to 85% were detected once. The top ten constitute 7.4% of the sample.

Material: peripheral blood. Recombination connected TRBV2 to TRBJ1-5; TRBD1 is possibly the D segment (5 matching bases). The TCR sequence derives from a woman aged 60-75 years with acute or convalescent COVID-19. The CDR3 amino acid sequence is: CASSEVQGGQPQHF. The DNA is as follows: TGTGCCAGCAGTGAAGTGCAGGGAGGGCAGCCCCAGCATTTT. When the CDR3 is completed using the reference TRBV2 and TRBJ1-5 genes on either side, the full variable domain is EPEVTQTPSHQVTQMGQEVILRCVPISNHLYFYWYRQILGQKVEFLVSFYNNEISEKSEIFDDQFSVERPDGSNFTLKIRSTKLEDSAMYFCASSEVQGGQPQHFGDGTRLSIL.